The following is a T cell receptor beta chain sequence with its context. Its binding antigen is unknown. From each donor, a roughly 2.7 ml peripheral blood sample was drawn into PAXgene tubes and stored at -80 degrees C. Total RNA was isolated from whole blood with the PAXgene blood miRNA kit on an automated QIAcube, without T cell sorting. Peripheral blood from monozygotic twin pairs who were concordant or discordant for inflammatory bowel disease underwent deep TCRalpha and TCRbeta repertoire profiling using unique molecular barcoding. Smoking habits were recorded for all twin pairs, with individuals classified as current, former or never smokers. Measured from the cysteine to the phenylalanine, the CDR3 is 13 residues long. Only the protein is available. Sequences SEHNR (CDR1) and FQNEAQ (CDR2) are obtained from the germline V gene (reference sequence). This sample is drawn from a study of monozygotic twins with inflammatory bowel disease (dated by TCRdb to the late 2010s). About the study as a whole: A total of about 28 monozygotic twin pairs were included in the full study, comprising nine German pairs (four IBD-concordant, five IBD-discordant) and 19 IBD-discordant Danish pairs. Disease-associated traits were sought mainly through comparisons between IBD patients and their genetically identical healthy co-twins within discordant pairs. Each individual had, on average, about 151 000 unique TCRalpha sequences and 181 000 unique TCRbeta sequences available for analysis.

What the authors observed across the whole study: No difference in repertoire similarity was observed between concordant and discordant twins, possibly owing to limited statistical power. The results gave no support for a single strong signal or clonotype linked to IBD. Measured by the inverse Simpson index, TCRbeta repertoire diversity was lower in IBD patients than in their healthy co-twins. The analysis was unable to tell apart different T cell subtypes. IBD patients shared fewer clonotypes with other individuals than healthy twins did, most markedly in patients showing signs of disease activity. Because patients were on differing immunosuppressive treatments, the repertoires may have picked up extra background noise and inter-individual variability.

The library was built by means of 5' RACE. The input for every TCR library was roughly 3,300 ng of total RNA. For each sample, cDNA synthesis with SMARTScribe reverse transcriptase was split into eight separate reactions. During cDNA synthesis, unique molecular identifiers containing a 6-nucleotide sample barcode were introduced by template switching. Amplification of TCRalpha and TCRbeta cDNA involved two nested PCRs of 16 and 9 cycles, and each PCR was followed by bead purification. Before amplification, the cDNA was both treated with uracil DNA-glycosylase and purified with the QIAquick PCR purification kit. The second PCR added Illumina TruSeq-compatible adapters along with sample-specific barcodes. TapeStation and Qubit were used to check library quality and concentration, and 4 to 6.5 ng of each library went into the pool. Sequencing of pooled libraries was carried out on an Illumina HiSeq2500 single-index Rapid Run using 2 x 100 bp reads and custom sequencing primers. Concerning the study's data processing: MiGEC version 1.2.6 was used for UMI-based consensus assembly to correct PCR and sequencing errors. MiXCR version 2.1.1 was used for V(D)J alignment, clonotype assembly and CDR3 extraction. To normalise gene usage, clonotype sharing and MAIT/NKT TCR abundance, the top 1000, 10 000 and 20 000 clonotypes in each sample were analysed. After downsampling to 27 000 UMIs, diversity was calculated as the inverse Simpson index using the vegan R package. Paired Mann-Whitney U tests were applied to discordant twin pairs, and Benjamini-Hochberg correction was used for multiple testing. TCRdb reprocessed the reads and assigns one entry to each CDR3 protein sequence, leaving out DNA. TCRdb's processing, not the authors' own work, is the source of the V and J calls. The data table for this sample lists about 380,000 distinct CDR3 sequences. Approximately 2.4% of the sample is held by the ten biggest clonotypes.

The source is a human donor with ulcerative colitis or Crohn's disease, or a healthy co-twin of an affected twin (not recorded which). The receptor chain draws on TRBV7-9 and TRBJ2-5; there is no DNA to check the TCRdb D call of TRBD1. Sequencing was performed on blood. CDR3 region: CASSLSGEETQYF.